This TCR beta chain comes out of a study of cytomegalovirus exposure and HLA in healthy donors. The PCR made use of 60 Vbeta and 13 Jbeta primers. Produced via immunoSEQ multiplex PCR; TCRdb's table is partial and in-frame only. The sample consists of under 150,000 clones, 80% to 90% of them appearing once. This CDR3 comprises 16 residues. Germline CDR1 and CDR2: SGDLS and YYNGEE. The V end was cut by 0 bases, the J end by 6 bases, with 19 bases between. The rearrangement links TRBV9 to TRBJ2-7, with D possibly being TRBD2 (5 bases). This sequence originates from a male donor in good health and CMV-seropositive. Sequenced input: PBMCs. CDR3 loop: CASSVARTARAGEQYF. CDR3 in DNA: TGTGCCAGCAGCGTAGCCCGAACGGCCCGTGCGGGCGAGCAGTACTTC.